Only one count was recorded for the clone carrying this T cell receptor beta chain. Authors' analysis steps: Counts of nucleated cells, estimated from reference gene primer amplification, were obtained. Here immunoSEQ multiplex PCR was the method, and the copy in TCRdb shows in-frame clones only, minus some. V, J and clone size derive from that table, while D and trimming were established from the DNA sequence. The sample includes 150,000 or so clones, 90% of them seen just once. This entry comes from a study of blood T cell repertoires in COVID-19. About the research overall: Italy, Spain and the United States were the sources of the convalescent and acute COVID-19 samples. T cells, B-cell-depleted T cells, or PBMCs supplied cDNA or gDNA.

The CDR3 is made up of 15 amino acids. The V end lost 7 bases, the J end lost 4 bases, and 18 bases lay between the germline ends. Germline V lookup: CDR1 MDHEN, CDR2 SYDVKM. Sequenced input: peripheral blood. The TCR comes from a man in his fifties with acute or convalescent COVID-19. The V call is TRBV28, the J call TRBJ2-3, with TRBD2 as a possible D gene (6 bases). CDR3 in amino acids: CASTSPQGGSDTQYF. The CDR3 nucleotides are TGTGCCAGCACCTCCCCGCAGGGAGGATCAGATACGCAGTATTTT.